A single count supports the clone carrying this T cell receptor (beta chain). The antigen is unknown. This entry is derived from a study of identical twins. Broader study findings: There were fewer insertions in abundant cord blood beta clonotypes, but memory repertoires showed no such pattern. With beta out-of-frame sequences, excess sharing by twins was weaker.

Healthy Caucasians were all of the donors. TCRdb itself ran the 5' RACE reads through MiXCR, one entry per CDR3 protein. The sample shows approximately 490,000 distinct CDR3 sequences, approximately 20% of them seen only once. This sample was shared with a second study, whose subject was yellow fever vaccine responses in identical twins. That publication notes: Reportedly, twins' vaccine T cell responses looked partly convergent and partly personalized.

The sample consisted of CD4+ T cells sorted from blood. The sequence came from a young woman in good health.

Written as DNA, the CDR3 is TGCAGTGCTAGCTACCCTGGGGGAGGGCCCTACAATGAGCAGTTCTTC. Amino acids: CSASYPGGGPYNEQFF. This chain links TRBV20-1 with TRBJ2-1, with TRBD2 identical over 7 bases. The CDR3 is 16 residues long. Germline values: CDR1 DFQATT, CDR2 SNEGSKA (reference sequence). V was pared by 3 bases and J by 2 bases, with 10 bases of the junction left unmatched.